A selection of T cell receptor beta chains follows, all from one sample in a study of shared clonotypes between healthy human individuals. Assay used: immunoSEQ multiplex PCR; TCRdb lists only in-frame clones, some missing. The data show more than 400,000 clones, approximately 95% seen once. Sequencing was done on a sample of naive CD4+ T cells sorted from blood. The receptors were gathered from a woman in her 30s in good health. Both conserved end residues are part of each CDR3. A D gene is named only where the DNA matches it firmly. For some rows the clone size is stated as once, few or many, or as a class when expanded; others skip it.

CDR3: CASSVGQGNTEAFF; DNA: TGTGCCAGCAGCGTAGGACAGGGAAACACTGAAGCTTTCTTT; V: TRBV6-1; size: -; J: TRBJ1-1; D: TRBD1
CDR3: CASSSSTPTMQFF; DNA: TGTGCCAGCAGTTCGTCAACTCCTACAATGCAGTTCTTC; V: TRBV28; size: -; J: TRBJ2-1; D: -
CDR3: CSVADDKAFF; DNA: TGCAGCGTTGCCGATGATAAAGCTTTCTTT; V: TRBV29-1; size: -; J: TRBJ1-1; D: -
CDR3: CASSSTQGAASTDTQYF; DNA: TGTGCCAGCAGTTCCACCCAGGGGGCGGCTTCCACAGATACGCAGTATTTT; V: TRBV28; size: -; J: TRBJ2-3; D: TRBD1
CDR3: CASTTGGTGELFF; DNA: TGTGCCAGCACCACAGGAGGCACCGGGGAGCTGTTTTTT; V: TRBV19; size: once; J: TRBJ2-2; D: -
CDR3: CASTKTGKSSYEQYF; DNA: TGTGCCAGCACAAAGACAGGGAAAAGCTCCTACGAGCAGTACTTC; V: TRBV18; size: once; J: TRBJ2-7; D: TRBD1
CDR3: CASSRGSSDIQYF; DNA: TGTGCCAGCAGCCGCGGGAGCTCGGACATTCAGTACTTC; V: TRBV27; size: -; J: TRBJ2-4; D: TRBD2
CDR3: CAIRGRERDTEAFF; DNA: TGTGCCATCAGGGGCAGGGAGAGGGACACTGAAGCTTTCTTT; V: TRBV10-3; size: once; J: TRBJ1-1; D: -
CDR3: CASKSESGREYEQYF; DNA: TGCGCCAGCAAATCCGAAAGCGGGAGGGAATACGAGCAGTACTTC; V: TRBV5-1; size: -; J: TRBJ2-7; D: TRBD2
CDR3: CASSLEAHEQFF; DNA: TGCGCCAGCAGCTTGGAGGCCCACGAGCAGTTCTTC; V: TRBV5-1; size: -; J: TRBJ2-1; D: -
CDR3: CASSLDSSNQPQHF; DNA: TGCGCCAGCAGCTTGGACAGTAGCAATCAGCCCCAGCATTTT; V: TRBV5-1; size: -; J: TRBJ1-5; D: -
CDR3: CASSLARASGVYEQYF; DNA: TGTGCCAGCAGCTTGGCCCGGGCTAGCGGCGTTTACGAGCAGTACTTC; V: TRBV5-6; size: -; J: TRBJ2-7; D: TRBD2
CDR3: CASSLRDTDTQYF; DNA: TGTGCCAGCAGTTTGAGAGACACAGATACGCAGTATTTT; V: TRBV28; size: -; J: TRBJ2-3; D: -
CDR3: CATSRQGAFGYTF; DNA: TGTGCCACCAGCAGACAGGGGGCGTTTGGCTACACCTTC; V: TRBV15; size: -; J: TRBJ1-2; D: TRBD1
CDR3: CSGGWVVANTGELFF; DNA: TGCAGCGGGGGGTGGGTGGTCGCGAACACCGGGGAGCTGTTTTTT; V: TRBV29-1; size: -; J: TRBJ2-2; D: -
CDR3: CASRGTSGRARSYEQYF; DNA: TGTGCCAGCAGAGGGACTAGCGGGAGGGCGAGGTCCTACGAGCAGTACTTC; V: TRBV2; size: -; J: TRBJ2-7; D: TRBD2
CDR3: CASRPDREYGYTF; DNA: TGTGCCAGCAGACCGGACAGGGAGTATGGCTACACCTTC; V: TRBV6-6; size: -; J: TRBJ1-2; D: TRBD1
CDR3: CASSRYINRGQDGYTF; DNA: TGTGCCAGCAGCCGGTACATCAACAGGGGGCAGGACGGCTACACCTTC; V: TRBV7-9; size: -; J: TRBJ1-2; D: TRBD1
CDR3: CASSQPTKGTSGGNIQYF; DNA: TGCGCCAGCAGCCAACCGACCAAAGGGACGTCCGGGGGGAACATTCAGTACTTC; V: TRBV4-1; size: -; J: TRBJ2-4; D: TRBD2
CDR3: CSAPNTEAFF; DNA: TGCAGTGCTCCAAACACTGAAGCTTTCTTT; V: TRBV20-1; size: -; J: TRBJ1-1; D: -
CDR3: CASSLGDRVRVGSYEQYF; DNA: TGTGCCAGCAGTTTAGGGGACAGGGTTCGCGTTGGCTCCTACGAGCAGTACTTC; V: TRBV28; size: once; J: TRBJ2-7; D: TRBD1
CDR3: CASSVGVGAGDSHEQYF; DNA: TGTGCCAGCAGCGTAGGGGTCGGAGCGGGAGATTCCCACGAGCAGTACTTC; V: TRBV9; size: -; J: TRBJ2-7; D: TRBD2
CDR3: CASSPFSKRAGELFF; DNA: TGTGCCAGCTCACCATTCTCAAAGCGGGCCGGGGAGCTGTTTTTT; V: TRBV18; size: once; J: TRBJ2-2; D: -
CDR3: CASSQDGTGGETQYF; DNA: TGCGCCAGCAGCCAAGATGGGACGGGAGGAGAGACCCAGTACTTC; V: TRBV4-1; size: -; J: TRBJ2-5; D: TRBD2
CDR3: CATSRDPGTNYGYTF; DNA: TGTGCCACCAGCAGAGATCCGGGGACTAACTATGGCTACACCTTC; V: TRBV15; size: -; J: TRBJ1-2; D: -
CDR3: CAISEPTTVYEQYF; DNA: TGTGCCATCAGTGAGCCAACGACAGTTTACGAGCAGTACTTC; V: TRBV10-3; size: -; J: TRBJ2-7; D: -
CDR3: CASIKSSYEQYF; DNA: TGTGCCAGTATCAAAAGCTCCTACGAGCAGTACTTC; V: TRBV2; size: -; J: TRBJ2-7; D: -
CDR3: CAIGADSGTDTQYF; DNA: TGTGCCATCGGAGCGGACTCTGGCACAGATACGCAGTATTTT; V: TRBV10-3; size: -; J: TRBJ2-3; D: -
CDR3: CASSYSDVSTDTQYF; DNA: TGTGCCAGCAGTTACTCGGACGTGAGCACAGATACGCAGTATTTT; V: TRBV6-5; size: -; J: TRBJ2-3; D: -
CDR3: CAWSVPGYGYTF; DNA: TGTGCCTGGAGTGTACCAGGCTATGGCTACACCTTC; V: TRBV30; size: -; J: TRBJ1-2; D: -
CDR3: CASSPVKNNEKLFF; DNA: TGTGCCAGCTCACCCGTCAAGAATAATGAAAAACTGTTTTTT; V: TRBV18; size: -; J: TRBJ1-4; D: -
CDR3: CAWSTRLANEQFF; DNA: TGTGCCTGGAGCACAAGACTAGCCAATGAGCAGTTCTTC; V: TRBV30; size: -; J: TRBJ2-1; D: TRBD2
CDR3: CAISDSKGGTEQYF; DNA: TGTGCCATCAGTGATAGTAAAGGGGGCACCGAGCAGTACTTC; V: TRBV10-3; size: -; J: TRBJ2-7; D: TRBD1
CDR3: CASSYDRTPETQYF; DNA: TGTGCCAGCAGCTACGACAGGACCCCGGAGACCCAGTACTTC; V: TRBV5-8; size: -; J: TRBJ2-5; D: -
CDR3: CASSQEAGGGYEQYF; DNA: TGTGCCAGCAGCCAAGAGGCAGGGGGTGGATACGAGCAGTACTTC; V: TRBV4-2; size: -; J: TRBJ2-7; D: TRBD1
CDR3: CASSRKPGEPQHF; DNA: TGTGCCAGTAGTAGGAAACCAGGGGAGCCCCAGCATTTT; V: TRBV19; size: few; J: TRBJ1-5; D: -
CDR3: CAWSVRVGPIYGYTF; DNA: TGTGCCTGGAGTGTACGTGTCGGACCTATCTATGGCTACACCTTC; V: TRBV30; size: -; J: TRBJ1-2; D: -
CDR3: CASSPPSGTYEQYF; DNA: TGTGCCAGCTCACCACCTAGCGGGACCTACGAGCAGTACTTC; V: TRBV18; size: -; J: TRBJ2-7; D: TRBD2
CDR3: CASSSGRGNEQFF; DNA: TGTGCCAGCAGCTCGGGCCGGGGCAATGAGCAGTTCTTC; V: TRBV5-6; size: -; J: TRBJ2-1; D: -
CDR3: CASSLAGGPSYEQYF; DNA: TGTGCCAGCAGCTTAGCGGGAGGGCCATCCTACGAGCAGTACTTC; V: TRBV7-2; size: once; J: TRBJ2-7; D: TRBD2
CDR3: CASSPLTESSYEQYF; DNA: TGTGCCAGCAGTCCCCTTACCGAAAGCTCCTACGAGCAGTACTTC; V: TRBV6-5; size: -; J: TRBJ2-7; D: -
CDR3: CASSLGPGTAGNTIYF; DNA: TGTGCCAGCAGCTTGGGCCCAGGGACCGCGGGAAACACCATATATTTT; V: TRBV5-4; size: -; J: TRBJ1-3; D: -
CDR3: CASSSDTSGQETQYF; DNA: TGTGCCAGCAGCTCCGATACTAGCGGACAAGAGACCCAGTACTTC; V: TRBV5-6; size: -; J: TRBJ2-5; D: TRBD2
CDR3: CASSFREGGTGELFF; DNA: TGCGCCAGCAGCTTCCGGGAGGGCGGCACCGGGGAGCTGTTTTTT; V: TRBV5-1; size: -; J: TRBJ2-2; D: TRBD2
CDR3: CASSSTLGHKYGYTF; DNA: TGTGCCAGCAGCTCTACTCTGGGACACAAATATGGCTACACCTTC; V: TRBV6-5; size: -; J: TRBJ1-2; D: -
CDR3: CASSLGGGATEETQYF; DNA: TGTGCCAGCAGCTTAGGTGGGGGCGCAACCGAAGAGACCCAGTACTTC; V: TRBV7-6; size: once; J: TRBJ2-5; D: -
CDR3: CASSQAIPSRETGGEQYF; DNA: TGCGCCAGCAGCCAAGCCATACCTTCACGGGAAACTGGAGGCGAGCAGTACTTC; V: TRBV4-1; size: -; J: TRBJ2-7; D: -
CDR3: CATSRVDGNSESTF; DNA: TGTGCCACCAGCAGAGTTGATGGTAACAGTGAGAGCACCTTC; V: TRBV15; size: -; J: TRBJ1-2; D: -
CDR3: CASSSDRGQETQYF; DNA: TGTGCCAGCAGTTCAGACAGGGGGCAAGAGACCCAGTACTTC; V: TRBV27; size: -; J: TRBJ2-5; D: TRBD1